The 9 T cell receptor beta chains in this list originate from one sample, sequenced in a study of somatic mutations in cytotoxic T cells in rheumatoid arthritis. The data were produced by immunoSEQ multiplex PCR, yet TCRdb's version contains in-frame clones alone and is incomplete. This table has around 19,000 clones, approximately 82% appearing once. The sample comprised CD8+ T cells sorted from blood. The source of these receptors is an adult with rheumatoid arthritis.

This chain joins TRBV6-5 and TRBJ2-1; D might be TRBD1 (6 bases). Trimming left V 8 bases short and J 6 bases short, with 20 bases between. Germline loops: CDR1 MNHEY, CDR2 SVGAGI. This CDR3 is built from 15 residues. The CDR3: CASWGLQGAINEQFF. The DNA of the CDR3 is TGTGCCAGCTGGGGGCTTCAAGGGGCGATCAATGAGCAGTTCTTC.

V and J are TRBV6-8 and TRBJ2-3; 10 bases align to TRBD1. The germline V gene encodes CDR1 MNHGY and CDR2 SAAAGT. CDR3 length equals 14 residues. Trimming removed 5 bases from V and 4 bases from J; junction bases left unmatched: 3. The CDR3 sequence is CASSEGQGADTQYF. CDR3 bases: TGTGCCAGCAGTGAAGGACAGGGGGCAGATACGCAGTATTTT.

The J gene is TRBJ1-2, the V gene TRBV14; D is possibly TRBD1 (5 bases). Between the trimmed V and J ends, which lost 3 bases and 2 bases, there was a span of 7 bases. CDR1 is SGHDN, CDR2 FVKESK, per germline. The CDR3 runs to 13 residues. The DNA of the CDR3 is TGTGCCAGCAGCCAGGGACTAAACTATGGCTACACCTTC. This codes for CASSQGLNYGYTF.

This chain's CDR3 is CASSGGPGLAYEQYF. CDR3 bases: TGTGCCAGCAGCGGGGGGCCGGGACTAGCGTACGAGCAGTACTTC. The V call is TRBV9, the J call TRBJ2-7; 10 nucleotides match TRBD2. Germline assignment: CDR1 SGDLS and CDR2 YYNGEE. The CDR3 consists of 15 residues. The trim removed 3 bases at V and 4 bases at J, leaving 7 bases unmatched.

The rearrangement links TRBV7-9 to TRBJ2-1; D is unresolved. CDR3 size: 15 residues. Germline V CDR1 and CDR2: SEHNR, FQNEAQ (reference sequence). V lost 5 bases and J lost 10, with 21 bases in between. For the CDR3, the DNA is TGTGCCAGCAGCCCACGGGCAGGTGGAGTTCGGGAGCAGTTCTTC. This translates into CASSPRAGGVREQFF.

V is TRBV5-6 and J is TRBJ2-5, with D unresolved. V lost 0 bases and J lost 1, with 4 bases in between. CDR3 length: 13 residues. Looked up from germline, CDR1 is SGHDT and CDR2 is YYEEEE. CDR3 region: CASSLGGQETQYF. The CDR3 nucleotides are TGTGCCAGCAGCTTGGGCGGCCAAGAGACCCAGTACTTC. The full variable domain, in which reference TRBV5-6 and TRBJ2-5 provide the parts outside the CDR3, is DAGVTQSPTHLIKTRGQQVTLRCSPKSGHDTVSWYQQALGQGPQFIFQYYEEEERQRGNFPDRFSGHQFPNYSSELNVNALLLGDSALYLCASSLGGQETQYFGPGTRLLVL.

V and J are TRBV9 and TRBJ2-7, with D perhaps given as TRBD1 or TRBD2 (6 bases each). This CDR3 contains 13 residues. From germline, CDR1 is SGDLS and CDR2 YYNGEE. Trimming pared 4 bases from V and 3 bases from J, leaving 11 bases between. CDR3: CASSTGTDYEQYF. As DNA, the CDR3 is TGTGCCAGCAGCACAGGGACTGACTACGAGCAGTACTTC.

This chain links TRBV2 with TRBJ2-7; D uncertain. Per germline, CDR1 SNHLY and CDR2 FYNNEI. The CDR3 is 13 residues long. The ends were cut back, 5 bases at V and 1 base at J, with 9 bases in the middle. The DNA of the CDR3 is TGTGCCAGCAGTTCAAGCGTTTCCTACGAGCAGTACTTC. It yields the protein CASSSSVSYEQYF. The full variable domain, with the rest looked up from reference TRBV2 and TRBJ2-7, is EPEVTQTPSHQVTQMGQEVILRCVPISNHLYFYWYRQILGQKVEFLVSFYNNEISEKSEIFDDQFSVERPDGSNFTLKIRSTKLEDSAMYFCASSSSVSYEQYFGPGTRLTVT.

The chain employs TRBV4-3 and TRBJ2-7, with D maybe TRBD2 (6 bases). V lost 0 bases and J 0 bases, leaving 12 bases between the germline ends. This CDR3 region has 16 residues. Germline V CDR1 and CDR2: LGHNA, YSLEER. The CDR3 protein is CASSQDPDGSSYEQYF. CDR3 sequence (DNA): TGCGCCAGCAGCCAAGATCCCGACGGGAGCTCCTACGAGCAGTACTTC.